The 5 T cell receptor beta chains given below trace back to one sample, sequenced in a study of cytomegalovirus exposure and HLA in healthy donors. With 60 Vbeta and 13 Jbeta primers, the PCR was carried out. Libraries were prepared by immunoSEQ multiplex PCR; TCRdb keeps only in-frame clonotypes and omits some of them. The repertoire has under 150,000 clones, roughly 82% of them found once; the top ten carry about 1.2%. The sequenced sample was PBMCs. The origin of the receptors is a boy aged 5-17 years in good health and CMV-seronegative.

The chain recombines TRBV23-1 with TRBJ2-3; D ambiguous. TRBV23-1 is placed among ORFs of uncertain function. The CDR3 covers 15 residues. The V and J ends lost 1 base and 2 bases respectively, with 10 bases between them. CDR3 in amino acids: CASSQFNYFTDTQYF. The CDR3 DNA is TGCGCCAGCAGTCAATTTAACTATTTCACAGATACGCAGTATTTT.

The chain joins TRBV29-1 to TRBJ1-1; TRBD1 matches at 8 bases. This CDR3 comprises 14 residues. Per the germline V gene, CDR1 is SQVTM and CDR2 is ANQGSEA. V lost 7 bases, J lost 4 bases, and 11 bases stayed unmatched. The DNA for the CDR3 is TGCAGCGCTGGACAGGGCGAGGGGACCACTGAAGCTTTCTTT. Its translation is CSAGQGEGTTEAFF.

This chain uses TRBV6-5 with TRBJ1-6; TRBD1 matches 8 bases. Germline V gene lookup returns CDR1 MNHEY and CDR2 SVGAGI. Trimming took 0 bases from V and 6 from J; bases not matched to a gene: 4. This CDR3 comprises 16 residues. CDR3 bases: TGTGCCAGCAGTTACTCGGCCAGGGGGCCTAATTCACCCCTCCACTTT. It is translated as CASSYSARGPNSPLHF.

The chain recombines TRBV7-9 with TRBJ1-1; TRBD1 agrees at 7 bases. Trimming cost V 5 bases and J 4 bases; bases outside gene matches: 7. The CDR3 has 14 residues. Looked up from germline, CDR1 is SEHNR and CDR2 is FQNEAQ (reference sequence). The CDR3 nucleotides are TGTGCCAGCAGCCGGACAGGTCCTCGCACTGAAGCTTTCTTT. Residues: CASSRTGPRTEAFF.

A single count supports this clone. J is TRBJ1-1 and V is TRBV5-4; D may be TRBD1 (5 bases). Trimming took off 5 bases at V and 0 bases at J, with 11 bases between the two ends. The CDR3 spans 14 residues. Germline V CDR1 and CDR2: SGHNT, YYREEE (reference sequence). The CDR3 sequence is CASSSQGMNTEAFF. The CDR3 DNA reads TGTGCCAGCAGTAGTCAGGGAATGAACACTGAAGCTTTCTTT.